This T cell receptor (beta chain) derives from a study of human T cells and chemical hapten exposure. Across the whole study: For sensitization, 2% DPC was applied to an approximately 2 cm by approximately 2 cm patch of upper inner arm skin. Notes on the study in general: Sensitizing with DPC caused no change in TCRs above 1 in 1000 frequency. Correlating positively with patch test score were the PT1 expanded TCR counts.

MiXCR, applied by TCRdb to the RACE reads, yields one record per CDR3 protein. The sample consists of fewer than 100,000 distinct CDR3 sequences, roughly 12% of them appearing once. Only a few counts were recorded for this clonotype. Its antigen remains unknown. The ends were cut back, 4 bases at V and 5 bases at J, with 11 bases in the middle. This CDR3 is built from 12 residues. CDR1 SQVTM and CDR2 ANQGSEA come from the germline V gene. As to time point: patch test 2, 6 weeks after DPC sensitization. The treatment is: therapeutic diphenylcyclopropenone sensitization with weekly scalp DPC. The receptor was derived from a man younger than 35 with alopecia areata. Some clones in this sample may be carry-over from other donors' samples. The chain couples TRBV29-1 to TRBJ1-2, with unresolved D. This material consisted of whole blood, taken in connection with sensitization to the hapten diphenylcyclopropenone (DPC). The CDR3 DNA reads TGCAGCGTTGGGTTGGCCGGTTATGGCTACACCTTC. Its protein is CSVGLAGYGYTF. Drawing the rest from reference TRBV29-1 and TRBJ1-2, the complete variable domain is SAVISQKPSRDICQRGTSLTIQCQVDSQVTMMFWYRQQPGQSLTLIATANQGSEATYESGFVIDKFPISRPNLTFSTLTVSNMSPEDSSIYLCSVGLAGYGYTFGSGTRLTVV.